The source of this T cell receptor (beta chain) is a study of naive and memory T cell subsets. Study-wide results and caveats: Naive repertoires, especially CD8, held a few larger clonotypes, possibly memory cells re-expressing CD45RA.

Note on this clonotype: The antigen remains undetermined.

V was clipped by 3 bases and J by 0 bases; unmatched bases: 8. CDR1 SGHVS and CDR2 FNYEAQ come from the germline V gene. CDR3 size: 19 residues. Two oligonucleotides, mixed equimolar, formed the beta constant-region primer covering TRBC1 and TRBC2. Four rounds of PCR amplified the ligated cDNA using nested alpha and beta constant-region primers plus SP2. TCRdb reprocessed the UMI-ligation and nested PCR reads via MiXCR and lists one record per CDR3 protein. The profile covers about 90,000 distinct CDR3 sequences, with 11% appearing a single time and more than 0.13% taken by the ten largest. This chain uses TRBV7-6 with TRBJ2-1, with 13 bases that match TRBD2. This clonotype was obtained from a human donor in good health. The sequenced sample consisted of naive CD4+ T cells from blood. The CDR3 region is CASSFRTSGRSSSYNEQFF. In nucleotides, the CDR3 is TGTGCCAGCAGCTTCCGGACTAGCGGGAGATCCAGCTCCTACAATGAGCAGTTCTTC.